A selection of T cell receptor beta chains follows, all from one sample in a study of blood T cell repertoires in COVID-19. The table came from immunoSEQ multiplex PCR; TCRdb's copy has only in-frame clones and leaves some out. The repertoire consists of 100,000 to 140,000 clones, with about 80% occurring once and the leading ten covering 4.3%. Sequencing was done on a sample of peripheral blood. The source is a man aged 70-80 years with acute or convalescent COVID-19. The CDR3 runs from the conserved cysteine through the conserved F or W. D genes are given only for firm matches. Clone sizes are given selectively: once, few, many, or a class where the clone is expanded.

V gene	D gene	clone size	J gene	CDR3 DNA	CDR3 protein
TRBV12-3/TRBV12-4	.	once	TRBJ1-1	TGTGCCAGCAGGCGGGATTGGGACACTGAAGCTTTCTTT	CASRRDWDTEAFF
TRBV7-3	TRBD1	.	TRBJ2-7	TGTGCCAGCAGCTCCGGACAGGGAAGCGAGCAGTACTTC	CASSSGQGSEQYF
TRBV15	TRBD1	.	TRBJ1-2	TGTGCCACCACAGGGGGCTACGGCTATGGCTACACCTTC	CATTGGYGYGYTF
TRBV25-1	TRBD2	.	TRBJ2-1	TGTGCCAGCAGTCACGGGACTAGCAGCTCCTACAATGAGCAGTTCTTC	CASSHGTSSSYNEQFF
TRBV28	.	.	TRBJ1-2	TGTGCCAGCTCAGTTTCTGTAGGGGACTATGGCTACACCTTC	CASSVSVGDYGYTF
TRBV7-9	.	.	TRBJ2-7	TGTGCCAGCAGCTTAGAGGGGGGGCCCTCCTACGAGCAGTACTTC	CASSLEGGPSYEQYF
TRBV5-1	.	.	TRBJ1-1	TGCGCCAGCAGCCTACAGGGATTTGCGGACACTGAAGCTTTCTTT	CASSLQGFADTEAFF
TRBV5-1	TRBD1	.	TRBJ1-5	TGCGCCAGCAGCTTGTCAGGGGGCAGCAATCAGCCCCAGCATTTT	CASSLSGGSNQPQHF
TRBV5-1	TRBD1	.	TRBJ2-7	TGCGCCAGCAGCTTGGAGGGACAGGGTTCCCACGAGCAGTACTTC	CASSLEGQGSHEQYF
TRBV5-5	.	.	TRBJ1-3	TGTGCCAGCAGCTTCGAAACAGGGAGAAACACCATATATTTT	CASSFETGRNTIYF
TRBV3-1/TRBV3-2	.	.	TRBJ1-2	TGTGCCAGCAGCCAAGGTACAGGGACCTATGGCTACACCTTC	CASSQGTGTYGYTF
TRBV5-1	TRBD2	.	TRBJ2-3	TGCGCCAGCAGCCCGAGCGGGGCCTTCACAGATACGCAGTATTTT	CASSPSGAFTDTQYF
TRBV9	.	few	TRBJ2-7	TGTGCCAGCAGGGACTCCCGGACGTTGTCGGGCGAGCAGTACTTC	CASRDSRTLSGEQYF
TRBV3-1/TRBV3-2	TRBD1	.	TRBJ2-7	TGTGCCAGCAGCCAAGTTGGGACAGTCTACGAGCAGTACTTC	CASSQVGTVYEQYF
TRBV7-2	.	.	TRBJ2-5	TGTGCCAGCAGCTTAGGCCGGGGTCGCGGGGAAGAGACCCAGTACTTC	CASSLGRGRGEETQYF
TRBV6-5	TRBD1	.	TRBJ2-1	TGTGCCAGCAGGTCCCCGACAGGGACCTACGCTGAGCAGTTCTTC	CASRSPTGTYAEQFF
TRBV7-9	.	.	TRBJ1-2	TGTGCCAGCAGCCCCAACGGGTATGGCTACACCTTC	CASSPNGYGYTF
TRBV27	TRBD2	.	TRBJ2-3	TGTGCCAGCAGCCAACGCGGGCGGGGGGGCACAGATACGCAGTATTTT	CASSQRGRGGTDTQYF
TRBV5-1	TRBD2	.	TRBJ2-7	TGCGCCAGCAGCCTTGAGACTAGCGGGGCCGATTCCTACGAGCAGTACTTC	CASSLETSGADSYEQYF
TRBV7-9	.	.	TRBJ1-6	TGTGCCAGCAGCTTAGATGAGGGGGTGGATTCACCCCTCCACTTT	CASSLDEGVDSPLHF
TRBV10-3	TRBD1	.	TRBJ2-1	TGTGCCATCAGTGAGCGGACAGGGAGGAATGAGCAGTTCTTC	CAISERTGRNEQFF
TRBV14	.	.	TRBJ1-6	TGTGCCAGCAGTCAAGGACGGAGGAACTATAATTCACCCCTCCACTTT	CASSQGRRNYNSPLHF
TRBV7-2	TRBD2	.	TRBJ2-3	TGTGCCAGCAGCTTAGTCGGCGGGGGAGGTAGCACAGATACGCAGTATTTT	CASSLVGGGGSTDTQYF
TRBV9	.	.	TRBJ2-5	TGTGCCAGCAGCGTAGGTTCCTCCGCGGAGACCCAGTACTTC	CASSVGSSAETQYF
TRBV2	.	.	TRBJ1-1	TGTGCCAGCAGTGCGCGGGGGGCCAACACTGAAGCTTTCTTT	CASSARGANTEAFF
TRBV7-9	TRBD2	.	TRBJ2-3	TGTGCCAGCAGCCTTAGCGGGGGCAGAGATACGCAGTATTTT	CASSLSGGRDTQYF
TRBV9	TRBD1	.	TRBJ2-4	TGTGCCAGCAGCGTTGGACAAGGGGGCAATCACATTCAGTACTTC	CASSVGQGGNHIQYF
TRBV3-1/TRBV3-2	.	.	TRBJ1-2	TGTGCCAGCAGCCAAGGAGTAGAGGGTCCCTATGGCTACACCTTC	CASSQGVEGPYGYTF
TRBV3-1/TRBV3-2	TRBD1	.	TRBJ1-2	TGTGCCAGCAGCCCGCGACAGGGGGGGAACTATGGCTACACCTTC	CASSPRQGGNYGYTF
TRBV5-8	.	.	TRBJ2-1	TGTGCCAGCAGCTTGGGACAGGTCTCCTACAATGAGCAGTTCTTC	CASSLGQVSYNEQFF
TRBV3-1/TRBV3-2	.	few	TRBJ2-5	TGTGCCAGCAGCCCTACCTTGGTAGTAGAGACCCAGTACTTC	CASSPTLVVETQYF
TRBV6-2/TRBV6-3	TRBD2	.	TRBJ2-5	TGTGCCAGCAGTTATATAGGATCGGGGGGCCAAGAGACCCAGTACTTC	CASSYIGSGGQETQYF
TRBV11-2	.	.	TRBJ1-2	TGTGCCAGCAGCTTAGGCCGACAGGTCTATGGCTACACCTTC	CASSLGRQVYGYTF
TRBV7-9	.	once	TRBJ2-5	TGTGCCAGCAGCCCCAGGGTAAGGGAGACCCAGTACTTC	CASSPRVRETQYF
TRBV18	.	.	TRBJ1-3	TGTGCCAGCTCACCCGGTGTCGGCTCTGGAAACACCATATATTTT	CASSPGVGSGNTIYF
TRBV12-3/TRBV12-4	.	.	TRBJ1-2	TGTGCCAGCGCCTTGGGGGGGAGACTTGGCTACACCTTC	CASALGGRLGYTF
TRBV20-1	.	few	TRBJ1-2	TGCAGTGCTAGGGTAGGGGATGGCTACACCTTC	CSARVGDGYTF
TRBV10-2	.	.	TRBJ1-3	TGCGCCAGCAGTAGGGGGGGGGAGGCTGGAAACACCATATATTTT	CASSRGGEAGNTIYF
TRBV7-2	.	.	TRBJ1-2	TGTGCCAGCAGCACCGCCGGTCTCACCGGGTATGGCTACACCTTC	CASSTAGLTGYGYTF
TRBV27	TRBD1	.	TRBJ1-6	TGTGCCAGCAGTTTCCAGACAGGGGCAAATTCACCCCTCCACTTT	CASSFQTGANSPLHF
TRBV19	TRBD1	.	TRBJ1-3	TGTGCCAGTAGTCCCCGGACAGGGGGCAGTGGAAACACCATATATTTT	CASSPRTGGSGNTIYF
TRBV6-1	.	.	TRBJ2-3	TGTGCCAGCAGTGAACCGCGGGTTGATACGCAGTATTTT	CASSEPRVDTQYF
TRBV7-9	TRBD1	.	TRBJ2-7	TGTGCCAGCAGCCGACGCCAGACAGGGTACTCCTACGAGCAGTACTTC	CASSRRQTGYSYEQYF
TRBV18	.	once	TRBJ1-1	TGTGCCAGCTCAACCGAGACTGGAAACACTGAAGCTTTCTTT	CASSTETGNTEAFF
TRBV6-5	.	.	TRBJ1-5	TGTGCCAGCAGCAGTCAGCCCCAGCATTTT	CASSSQPQHF
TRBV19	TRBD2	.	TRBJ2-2	TGTGCCAGTAGTTGGGGGCCTAGCGGGGGAACCGGGGAGCTGTTTTTT	CASSWGPSGGTGELFF
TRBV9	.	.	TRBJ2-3	TGTGCCAGCAGCGTAGCTGGGGGGGCTAGCACAGATACGCAGTATTTT	CASSVAGGASTDTQYF
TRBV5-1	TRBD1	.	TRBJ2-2	TGCGCCAGCAGTCAGGGGGCGGTTCCCGGGGAGCTGTTTTTT	CASSQGAVPGELFF
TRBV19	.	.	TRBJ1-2	TGTGCCAGTACCACCCGGGATTATGGCTACACCTTC	CASTTRDYGYTF
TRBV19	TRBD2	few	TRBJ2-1	TGTGCCAGTATCAGGGTAGCGGGGGGCGATGAGCAGTTCTTC	CASIRVAGGDEQFF
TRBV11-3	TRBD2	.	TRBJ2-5	TGTGCCAGCAGCTTACGGTCCGCGGGGGGAGGGGAGACCCAGTACTTC	CASSLRSAGGGETQYF
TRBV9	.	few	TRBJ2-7	TGTGCCAGCAGCTCAGGCTACGAGCAGTACTTC	CASSSGYEQYF
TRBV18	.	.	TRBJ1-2	TGTGCCAGCTCAGTGGGGGCTGACTATGGCTACACCTTC	CASSVGADYGYTF
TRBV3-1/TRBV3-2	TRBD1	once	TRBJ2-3	TGTGCCAGCAGTCCGACAGGGGGCTATACGCAGTATTTT	CASSPTGGYTQYF